A selection of T cell receptor beta chains follows, all from one sample in a study of T-cell reconstitution after alpha-beta-depleted transplantation in children. TCRdb re-derived calls from the PCR reads in MiXCR, one entry per CDR3 protein. The repertoire holds 250,000 to 300,000 distinct CDR3 sequences, over 8% seen once, with over 9% in the top ten. The sequences come from PBMCs from the stem cell graft donor, collected from the stem cell graft. These receptors were collected from a human donor who donated a stem cell graft to a child with SCID. CDR3s include the opening cysteine and the closing phenylalanine or tryptophan. A D gene is named only where the DNA matches it firmly. Expanded clones get a size class; other rows say once, few or many, or leave the size out.

j_call d_call clone_size v_call cdr3_aa cdr3_nt
TRBJ2-4 . . TRBV5-1 CASSLADFDGGSPSQYF TGCGCCAGCAGCTTGGCCGATTTCGACGGAGGATCCCCCAGTCAGTACTTC
TRBJ2-7 TRBD2 few TRBV12-3/TRBV12-4 CASSPVVAGDDEQYF TGTGCCAGCAGTCCAGTGGTAGCGGGGGATGACGAGCAGTACTTC
TRBJ2-7 . . TRBV12-3/TRBV12-4 CASRDRDGVIYEQYF TGTGCCAGCCGAGACCGGGACGGAGTGATTTACGAGCAGTACTTC
TRBJ1-1 TRBD1 . TRBV5-1 CASGHGQGKGLSTEAFF TGCGCCAGCGGCCATGGACAGGGAAAGGGGCTGAGCACTGAAGCTTTCTTT
TRBJ2-3 TRBD1 . TRBV7-9 CASSLTGGTQYF TGTGCCAGCAGCTTAACAGGGGGCACGCAGTATTTT
TRBJ1-4 . many TRBV29-1 CSVERGEKLFF TGCAGCGTTGAACGGGGTGAAAAACTGTTTTTT
TRBJ1-2 TRBD1 . TRBV9 CASQDRDRYGYTF TGTGCCAGCCAGGACAGGGACCGCTATGGCTACACCTTC
TRBJ1-1 . . TRBV11-1 CASSLAGRGKFMNTEAFF TGTGCCAGCAGCCTCGCGGGGAGGGGGAAATTTATGAACACTGAAGCTTTCTTT
TRBJ2-2 TRBD1 . TRBV6-2/TRBV6-3 CASTTNMGQPNTGELFF TGTGCCAGCACTACAAACATGGGACAGCCGAACACCGGGGAGCTGTTTTTT
TRBJ2-7 . . TRBV4-1 CASSQDGHLVSYEQYF TGCGCCAGCAGCCAAGACGGGCACCTCGTCTCCTACGAGCAGTACTTC
TRBJ1-2 . few TRBV20-1 CSASTPNYGYTF TGCAGTGCTAGTACTCCCAACTATGGCTACACCTTC
TRBJ2-3 . . TRBV9 CASSPPLLDLTSTDTQYF TGTGCCAGCAGCCCACCCCTTTTGGACCTAACTAGCACAGATACGCAGTATTTT
TRBJ2-7 . few TRBV27 CASSLSMPDGGIYEQYF TGTGCCAGCAGTTTATCTATGCCCGACGGGGGAATCTACGAGCAGTACTTC
TRBJ1-5 . . TRBV5-1 CASSLVGGQPQHF TGCGCCAGCAGCTTGGTTGGGGGTCAGCCCCAGCATTTT
TRBJ2-7 . . TRBV7-9 CASSYPGGNYEQYF TGTGCCAGCAGCTACCCTGGCGGAAACTACGAGCAGTACTTC